This is a list of T cell receptor beta chains from one sample in a study of blood T cell repertoires in COVID-19. The assay was immunoSEQ multiplex PCR, and TCRdb's table has in-frame clones only and misses some. The sample holds 650,000 to 800,000 clones, about 90% seen once. Sequencing was carried out using peripheral blood. Receptors were obtained from a woman under 30 with acute or convalescent COVID-19. Each CDR3 is given with its conserved first and last residue. The D gene is left open where the match is weak. The size entry is marked missing in some rows and otherwise reads once, few, many or a size class.

j_gene,d_gene,abundance,v_gene,CDR3nt,CDR3aa
TRBJ1-2,TRBD1,.,TRBV27,TGTGCCAGCAGTACAAGGACAGGGCCCGACTATGGCTACACCTTC,CASSTRTGPDYGYTF
TRBJ2-7,TRBD1,.,TRBV9,TGTGCCAGCAGCGTAGCGGACAGGGGGCTTGAGCAGTACTTC,CASSVADRGLEQYF
TRBJ2-3,TRBD1,.,TRBV4-1,TGCGCCAGCAGCCAACGGACAGGGGCGACAGATACGCAGTATTTT,CASSQRTGATDTQYF
TRBJ1-5,.,.,TRBV19,TGTGCCAGTAGTATTGTGGGCAGGGGATTGTATCAGCCCCAGCATTTT,CASSIVGRGLYQPQHF
TRBJ2-7,.,few,TRBV6-5,TGTGCCAGCAGTTACTCGATAGGGGAAGCCTACGAGCAGTACTTC,CASSYSIGEAYEQYF
TRBJ2-7,.,.,TRBV2,TGTGCCAGCAGTCGCCGCCCGGGATTATTATCCTACGAGCAGTACTTC,CASSRRPGLLSYEQYF
TRBJ2-7,TRBD2,.,TRBV19,TGTGCCAGTAGTATAGATCTCCGAGGGCAGCGGGACTACGAGCAGTACTTC,CASSIDLRGQRDYEQYF
TRBJ1-3,.,.,TRBV7-2,TGTGCCAGCAGCTTAGTTTCCCGGGGGGATGGAAACACCATATATTTT,CASSLVSRGDGNTIYF
TRBJ1-2,.,.,TRBV5-1,TGCGCCAGCACGATCGGCTATGGCTACACCTTC,CASTIGYGYTF
TRBJ1-4,.,.,TRBV5-6,TGTGCCAGCAGCTTGGAGCGGCAGACCTTCCCTAATGAAAAACTGTTTTTT,CASSLERQTFPNEKLFF
TRBJ2-3,.,.,TRBV27,TGTGCCAGCAGACCTCAGCCCCTCAGGGGAGATACGCAGTATTTT,CASRPQPLRGDTQYF
TRBJ2-6,.,.,TRBV19,TGTGCCAGTAGTATTGAGTCCCGGTGGGGGGCCAACGTCCTGACTTTC,CASSIESRWGANVLTF
TRBJ1-6,TRBD1,.,TRBV6-5,TGTGCCAGCGCAATCGGGACAGAAGGTTCACCCCTCCACTTT,CASAIGTEGSPLHF
TRBJ2-1,.,.,TRBV11-2,TGTGCCAGCAGCTTCCGCGGAGGCTACAATGAGCAGTTCTTC,CASSFRGGYNEQFF
TRBJ1-4,TRBD1,few,TRBV27,TGTGCCAGCAGTAGAGACAGGGGGGGGATTAATGAAAAACTGTTTTTT,CASSRDRGGINEKLFF
TRBJ2-2,TRBD1,.,TRBV30,TGTGCCTGGACCGAGACAGGGACCGGGGAGCTGTTTTTT,CAWTETGTGELFF
TRBJ1-2,.,.,TRBV11-2,TGTGCCAGCAGCTTAGTCGAGTCCCTTGGCTACACCTTC,CASSLVESLGYTF
TRBJ1-3,.,.,TRBV19,TGTGCCAGTAGTACAGGGTCTGGAAACACCATATATTTT,CASSTGSGNTIYF
TRBJ2-7,TRBD1,.,TRBV13,TGTGCCAGCAACGTACAGGGGGCGCGTTTCGAGCAGTACTTC,CASNVQGARFEQYF
TRBJ1-2,TRBD1,once,TRBV30,TGTGCCTTTAGGGGGGACAGGGGGCGTTTTGGCTACACCTTC,CAFRGDRGRFGYTF
TRBJ1-2,.,once,TRBV12-5,TGTGCTAGTGGTACACTAAAGGGCAGGGAGGATGGCTACACCTTC,CASGTLKGREDGYTF
TRBJ1-1,.,.,TRBV5-4,TGTGCCAGCAGCCCCCATAGGACAGTGGACACTGAAGCTTTCTTT,CASSPHRTVDTEAFF
TRBJ1-2,.,.,TRBV28,TGTGCCAGCCGGACAGTAAACTATGGCTACACCTTC,CASRTVNYGYTF
TRBJ2-3,.,.,TRBV9,TGTGCCAGCAGCATAGGAGGGAGGCATCCAGATACGCAGTATTTT,CASSIGGRHPDTQYF
TRBJ1-1,.,.,TRBV20-1,TGCAGTGCTAGTCGCGGCGACACTGAAGCTTTCTTT,CSASRGDTEAFF
TRBJ1-1,.,.,TRBV5-1,TGCGCCAGCAGCTTGGCCAAACAGGGATTCGCTTTCTTT,CASSLAKQGFAFF
TRBJ1-5,.,.,TRBV29-1,TGCAGCGTTGAAAAGGAATGCCAGGGCAATCAGCCCCAGCATTTT,CSVEKECQGNQPQHF
TRBJ1-2,.,.,TRBV4-1,TGCGCCAGCAGCCCGGGGACATTGTCTAACTATGGCTACACCTTC,CASSPGTLSNYGYTF
TRBJ2-1,TRBD2,.,TRBV5-5,TGTGCCAGCAGCTGGAACTTAGCGGGGGGTCCCTACAATGAGCAGTTCTTC,CASSWNLAGGPYNEQFF
TRBJ1-6,.,few,TRBV7-2,TGTGCCAGCAGCTTATCACAGGTGGGATTTTCACCCCTCCACTTT,CASSLSQVGFSPLHF
TRBJ2-7,.,.,TRBV9,TGTGCCAGCAGTGACCATCCAGGGGAAAGCTTCAACGAGCAGTACTTC,CASSDHPGESFNEQYF
TRBJ1-4,.,.,TRBV6-5,TGTGCCAGCAGTTACTCGGTACAAAGAGGTGAAAAACTGTTTTTT,CASSYSVQRGEKLFF
TRBJ1-2,TRBD1,.,TRBV6-5,TGTGCCAGCAGTCCCTCCTCGGGACAGGCGTTTGGCTACACCTTC,CASSPSSGQAFGYTF
TRBJ1-6,.,.,TRBV21-1,TGTGCCAGCAGCCCCCAGGCGGGACGCAAGGTAAATAATTCACCCCTCCACTTT,CASSPQAGRKVNNSPLHF
TRBJ1-1,.,.,TRBV27,TGTGCCAGCAGTTTAAGGGGGGGTCCACCTATGAACACTGAAGCTTTCTTT,CASSLRGGPPMNTEAFF
TRBJ1-4,TRBD1,.,TRBV27,TGTGCCAGCCGGTTACAGGGGTTAGGGGAAAAACTGTTTTTT,CASRLQGLGEKLFF
TRBJ1-1,.,.,TRBV11-2,TGTGCCAGCAGCTCGGGTCCTGAAGCTTTCTTT,CASSSGPEAFF
TRBJ1-2,TRBD1,.,TRBV6-5,TGTGCCAGCAGTTACGTGGGACAGGGGGGCTATGGCTACACCTTC,CASSYVGQGGYGYTF
TRBJ1-6,.,.,TRBV30,TGTGCCTGGAGTCAACAGTTCTCCTATAATTCACCCCTCCACTTT,CAWSQQFSYNSPLHF
TRBJ2-7,.,.,TRBV10-3,TGTGCCATCAGTGATTACAGGGTGTCCTACGAGCAGTACTTC,CAISDYRVSYEQYF
TRBJ1-2,.,.,TRBV29-1,TGCAGCGTTGGCTTGGACAGACGATCTAACTATGGCTACACCTTC,CSVGLDRRSNYGYTF
TRBJ2-7,.,once,TRBV12-3/TRBV12-4,TGTGCCAGCTCGAGGGCCCTCTCCTACGAGCAGTACTTC,CASSRALSYEQYF
TRBJ1-3,TRBD1,.,TRBV23-1,TGCGCCAGCAGCCGGGTAAAGGGACAGGGGGTCTCTGGAAACACCATATATTTT,CASSRVKGQGVSGNTIYF
TRBJ2-2,.,.,TRBV24-1,TGTGCCACCAGTGAGCCCCCTCCACTAACGGGCGGGGAGCTGTTTTTT,CATSEPPPLTGGELFF
TRBJ2-7,.,.,TRBV4-2,TGTGCCAGCAGCCACGGGTCCTCTTACGAGCAGTACTTC,CASSHGSSYEQYF
TRBJ1-1,TRBD1,.,TRBV19,TGTGCCAGTAGCCTCCGACAGGGCCTAGGGGACACTGAAGCTTTCTTT,CASSLRQGLGDTEAFF
TRBJ2-7,.,.,TRBV6-2/TRBV6-3,TGTGCCAGCAGTCTGGGGCTGCTCGAGCAGTACTTC,CASSLGLLEQYF
TRBJ1-1,.,.,TRBV19,TGTGCCAGTACCAATGGTCTAAAGAACACTGAAGCTTTCTTT,CASTNGLKNTEAFF
TRBJ1-1,.,.,TRBV19,TGTGCCAGTAGTCCAAGGGACATGGAAGCTTTCTTT,CASSPRDMEAFF
TRBJ1-1,TRBD1,.,TRBV29-1,TGCAGCGTCCGGACAGGGAACACTGAAGCTTTCTTT,CSVRTGNTEAFF
TRBJ1-5,TRBD1,.,TRBV25-1,TGTGCCAGCAGTGACTCGACAGGGCTTAATCAGCCCCAGCATTTT,CASSDSTGLNQPQHF
TRBJ1-2,.,.,TRBV25-1,TGTGCCAGCAGTCTGGGAGTGGGCTACACCTTC,CASSLGVGYTF
TRBJ1-4,.,.,TRBV4-2,TGTGCCAGCAGCCCCTGGCGACAGAAGAATGAAAAACTGTTTTTT,CASSPWRQKNEKLFF
TRBJ2-7,.,.,TRBV3-1/TRBV3-2,TGTGCCAGCAGCCAAGAGGATACAGGGTGGTCCTACGAGCAGTACTTC,CASSQEDTGWSYEQYF
TRBJ1-2,.,.,TRBV23-1,TGCGCCAGCAGTCCAGGGGAAGACCGGAGTTTTATATATGGCTACACCTTC,CASSPGEDRSFIYGYTF
TRBJ1-5,TRBD1,.,TRBV29-1,TGCAGCGCGCGGACAGGGAGCAATCAGCCCCAGCATTTT,CSARTGSNQPQHF
TRBJ1-1,.,.,TRBV5-4,TGTGCCAGCAGCACGGGGGGGTTTAACACTGAAGCTTTCTTT,CASSTGGFNTEAFF
TRBJ1-5,TRBD1,few,TRBV6-6,TGTGCCAGCAGTCAGCTACCTCCGGGGACAGTCAATCAGCCCCAGCATTTT,CASSQLPPGTVNQPQHF
TRBJ2-7,.,.,TRBV29-1,TGCAGCGTTTCTGAAGGATGGACTCCGTCCTACGAGCAGTACTTC,CSVSEGWTPSYEQYF